This passage covers 16 T cell receptor beta chains from one sample sequenced in a study of T cell responses to AZD1222 COVID-19 vaccine. Assay used: immunoSEQ multiplex PCR; TCRdb lists only in-frame clones, some missing. Of about 94,000 clones in the sample, around 90% were seen once. The sample here was peripheral blood, taken on day 0 of AZD1222 vaccination. These receptors were obtained from an adult in good health.

The chain has TRBV9 and TRBJ2-1, with TRBD1 as a possible D gene (6 bases). The germline gives CDR1 SGDLS, CDR2 YYNGEE. The V and J ends lost 3 bases and 8 bases respectively, with 15 bases between them. The CDR3 extends over 14 amino acids. CDR3 amino acids: CASSARDTLHEQFF. In DNA, the CDR3 is TGTGCCAGCAGCGCACGGGACACTCTCCATGAGCAGTTCTTC.

This clone has just a few counts. The chain couples TRBV30 to TRBJ1-2, with a tentative D call TRBD1 (5 bases). V lost 7 bases to trimming and J lost 4 bases, with 16 bases between them. The CDR3 contains 13 residues. Germline-derived CDR1 and CDR2 are GTSNPN and SVGIG (reference sequence). The CDR3 region has the DNA TGTGCCTCCGCCCCCCAGGGTTTCTATGGCTACACCTTC. It is translated as CASAPQGFYGYTF. The whole variable domain, filled in from reference TRBV30 and TRBJ1-2, reads SQTIHQWPATLVQPVGSPLSLECTVEGTSNPNLYWYRQAAGRGLQLLFYSVGIGQISSEVPQNLSASRPQDRQFILSSKKLLLSDSGFYLCASAPQGFYGYTFGSGTRLTVV.

The V gene is TRBV2, the J gene TRBJ2-7; TRBD1 is a possible D gene (5 bases). Germline lookup yields CDR1 SNHLY and CDR2 FYNNEI. V dropped 3 bases and J dropped 2 bases, with 11 bases sitting between them. CDR3 size: 14 residues. The chain's CDR3 is CASSDSRVPYEQYF. DNA for the CDR3: TGTGCCAGCAGTGATAGCAGGGTCCCCTACGAGCAGTACTTC.

The chain employs TRBV25-1 and TRBJ2-2; 8 nucleotides match TRBD1. The CDR3 covers 15 residues. Germline V gene lookup returns CDR1 MGHDK and CDR2 SYGVNS. Trimming cost V 3 bases and J 4 bases; bases outside gene matches: 4. CDR3 in amino acids: CASSEGRGPTGELFF. For the CDR3, the DNA is TGTGCCAGCAGTGAGGGCAGGGGGCCCACCGGGGAGCTGTTTTTT.

The rearrangement uses TRBV5-5 and TRBJ2-6; D tentatively fits TRBD1 or TRBD2 (5 bases each). The V end was cut by 0 bases, the J end by 1 base, with 11 bases between. Germline-derived CDR1 and CDR2 are SGHKS and YYEKEE (reference sequence). This CDR3 is 17 amino acids long. CDR3 sequence: CASSLEPGLSGANVLTF. CDR3 DNA sequence: TGTGCCAGCAGCTTGGAACCGGGGCTTTCTGGGGCCAACGTCCTGACTTTC.

This rearrangement joins TRBV27 to TRBJ2-7, with D uncertain. The germline gives CDR1 MNHEY, CDR2 SMNVEV (reference sequence). This CDR3 comprises 14 residues. The V end lost 4 bases, the J end lost 4 bases, and 14 bases lay between the germline ends. This chain's CDR3 is CASSSLPRKYEQYF. Here the CDR3 DNA reads TGTGCCAGCAGTTCCCTCCCACGGAAATACGAGCAGTACTTC.

This chain connects TRBV4-1 to TRBJ1-3; a weak D match, TRBD1 (6 bases). This CDR3 contains 14 residues. Germline CDR1 and CDR2: MGHRA and YSYEKL. Trimming shortened V by 5 bases and J by 5 bases, and 13 bases separated the two germline ends. The CDR3 region has the DNA TGCGCCAGCAGCGATTTTGGACAGAGAAACACCATATATTTT. It yields the protein CASSDFGQRNTIYF.

This chain links TRBV5-4 with TRBJ2-1; TRBD2 might be the D (5 bases). V lost 5 bases, J lost 0 bases, and 9 bases lay in between. CDR1 SGHNT and CDR2 YYREEE come from the germline V gene (reference sequence). The CDR3 is 14 residues long. DNA for the CDR3: TGTGCCAGCAGTTCAGACTACTCCTACAATGAGCAGTTCTTC. As protein: CASSSDYSYNEQFF.

This clone is labeled as medium-sized. The CDR3, as DNA: TGTGCCAGTACCCCTAACAGGGTTGCGGGCTACACCTTC. It codes for CASTPNRVAGYTF. The V call is TRBV19, the J call TRBJ1-2; tentatively, D is TRBD1 (6 bases). CDR3 length: 13 amino acids. V lost 7 bases and J lost 8, with 17 bases in between. Germline CDR1 is LNHDA and CDR2 is SQIVND (reference sequence).

The gene calls are TRBV5-1 and TRBJ1-3, with a possible D match to TRBD1 (6 bases). The CDR3 totals 14 residues. V lost 5 bases and J 3 bases, leaving 12 bases between the germline ends. The V gene's germline CDR1 is SGHRS and CDR2 YFSETQ. The CDR3 spells CASREQGDGNTIYF. CDR3 in DNA: TGCGCCAGCAGGGAACAGGGTGATGGAAACACCATATATTTT.

V gene TRBV9 combines with J gene TRBJ2-2; no definite D call. V lost 4 bases, J lost 7 bases, and 14 bases lay in between. From germline, CDR1 is SGDLS and CDR2 YYNGEE. The CDR3 spans 14 residues. The CDR3 loop reads CASSPRKMGGELFF. Written as DNA, the CDR3 is TGTGCCAGCAGCCCGCGGAAGATGGGCGGGGAGCTGTTTTTT.

The count of this clone is one. The chain links TRBV2 to TRBJ2-7; D may match TRBD1 or TRBD2 (6 bases each). The CDR3 totals 16 residues. V lost 7 bases and J 4 bases, leaving 23 bases between the germline ends. The germline V gene has CDR1 SNHLY and CDR2 FYNNEI. This CDR3 reads CASTKGVAGPQYEQYF. Written as DNA, the CDR3 is TGTGCCAGCACAAAGGGGGTTGCGGGGCCCCAGTACGAGCAGTACTTC.

This clone was seen only once. This rearrangement joins TRBV4-3 to TRBJ1-4, with D hard to call. V was cut by 6 bases and J by 6 bases, with 8 bases left in between. CDR1 is LGHNA, CDR2 YSLEER, per germline. This CDR3 contains 12 residues. The CDR3 spells CASRAWDEKLFF. DNA for the CDR3: TGCGCCAGCAGGGCCTGGGATGAAAAACTGTTTTTT.

The chain recombines TRBV6-2 or TRBV6-3 with TRBJ1-1; the match to TRBD1 covers 8 bases. This CDR3 is 14 amino acids long. The J segment lost 3 bases and the V segment lost 6 bases, leaving 6 bases of the junction unmatched. In germline, CDR1 is MNHEY, CDR2 SVGEGT. The CDR3 here is CASSFGQGDTEAFF. Here the CDR3 DNA reads TGTGCCAGCAGCTTTGGACAGGGTGACACTGAAGCTTTCTTT.

The CDR3 region has the DNA TGCGCCAGCAGCAACGGTTGGGCCTACGAGCAGTACTTC. Its protein is CASSNGWAYEQYF. The J gene is TRBJ2-7, the V gene TRBV5-1, with D hard to call. Germline V gene sequence: CDR1 SGHRS, CDR2 YFSETQ. The CDR3 spans 13 residues. V was clipped by 4 bases and J by 2 bases, with 10 bases between them.

The CDR3 bases are TGTGCCAGCACCACCAGGGGGAACAATCAGCCCCAGCATTTT. Protein product: CASTTRGNNQPQHF. This chain uses TRBV6-5 with TRBJ1-5; 7 positions match TRBD1. Germline-derived CDR1 and CDR2 are MNHEY and SVGAGI. This CDR3 contains 14 residues. J was trimmed by 3 bases and V by 7 bases; bases with no gene match: 6.